Listed below are T cell receptor beta chains from one sample, sequenced in a study of cytotoxic CD8 clonotypes in ibrutinib-treated CLL. TCRdb's table, derived via immunoSEQ multiplex PCR, lists solely in-frame clones and lacks some. The sample lists over 200,000 clones; 79% were seen once. The material sequenced was PBMCs, taken after 12 months of ibrutinib treatment. The receptors here all came from a human donor with chronic lymphocytic leukemia. CDR3s include the opening cysteine and the closing phenylalanine or tryptophan. The D gene is left open where the match is weak. Rows give clone size only sometimes, using once, few, many, or a class for an expanded clone.

CDR3 protein	CDR3 DNA	clone size	D gene	V gene	J gene
CASSVAPQGGGGATNEKLFF	TGTGCCAGCAGCGTAGCCCCCCAAGGGGGCGGGGGTGCAACTAATGAAAAACTGTTTTTT	NA	TRBD1	TRBV9	TRBJ1-4
CASSYGWAGHSPLHF	TGTGCCAGCAGTTACGGTTGGGCAGGACATTCACCCCTCCACTTT	NA	NA	TRBV6-5	TRBJ1-6
CASSFGATTYEQYF	TGTGCCAGCAGCTTCGGGGCGACCACCTACGAGCAGTACTTC	few	NA	TRBV11-3	TRBJ2-7
CASRPLPGLASAGELFF	TGCGCCAGCCGCCCCCTCCCGGGACTAGCCTCGGCCGGGGAGCTGTTTTTT	few	TRBD2	TRBV4-1	TRBJ2-2
CASSQERQGEPGYTF	TGCGCCAGCAGCCAAGAAAGACAGGGAGAACCTGGCTACACCTTC	NA	TRBD1	TRBV4-1	TRBJ1-2
CASSFGTAGGYTF	TGTGCCAGCAGCTTCGGGACAGCGGGGGGCTACACCTTC	NA	TRBD1	TRBV5-6	TRBJ1-2
CASSYAAAQNEQFF	TGTGCCAGCAGTTACGCGGCAGCTCAGAATGAGCAGTTCTTC	NA	NA	TRBV6-5	TRBJ2-1
CASSQVSYNSPLHF	TGCGCCAGCAGCCAAGTATCCTATAATTCACCCCTCCACTTT	NA	NA	TRBV4-1	TRBJ1-6
CASSPGTVATDTQYF	TGTGCCAGCTCACCAGGGACAGTAGCGACAGATACGCAGTATTTT	NA	TRBD1	TRBV18	TRBJ2-3
CASRTGGGMNTEAFF	TGTGCCAGCAGAACGGGAGGGGGGATGAACACTGAAGCTTTCTTT	NA	NA	TRBV6-5	TRBJ1-1
CASSDGIVNYGYTF	TGTGCCAGCAGTGATGGGATAGTCAACTATGGCTACACCTTC	NA	NA	TRBV6-1	TRBJ1-2
CASSARTGSYEQYF	TGTGCCAGCAGCGCCCGGACAGGCTCCTACGAGCAGTACTTC	NA	TRBD1	TRBV9	TRBJ2-7
CASSIPGVYGYTF	TGTGCCAGTAGTATCCCAGGGGTCTATGGCTACACCTTC	NA	NA	TRBV19	TRBJ1-2
CASSSGPEQFF	TGTGCCAGCAGCTCTGGCCCTGAGCAGTTCTTC	NA	NA	TRBV11-2	TRBJ2-1
CASSPGARSYNEQFF	TGTGCCAGTAGTCCGGGAGCACGATCCTACAATGAGCAGTTCTTC	NA	NA	TRBV19	TRBJ2-1
CASGTGTGEQFF	TGTGCCAGCGGGACAGGGACCGGTGAGCAGTTCTTC	NA	TRBD1	TRBV7-3	TRBJ2-1
CATSRDPSERYEQYF	TGTGCCACCAGCAGAGATCCTAGTGAGCGCTACGAGCAGTACTTC	NA	NA	TRBV15	TRBJ2-7
CASSEPRRGTGELFF	TGTGCCAGCAGTGAGCCCCGCAGGGGCACCGGGGAGCTGTTTTTT	NA	NA	TRBV25-1	TRBJ2-2
CASSLTGETQYF	TGTGCCAGCAGCTTAACTGGGGAGACCCAGTACTTC	few	NA	TRBV11-2	TRBJ2-5
CASSYDPDISYNEQFF	TGTGCCAGCAGTTACGATCCGGATATCTCCTACAATGAGCAGTTCTTC	NA	NA	TRBV6-5	TRBJ2-1